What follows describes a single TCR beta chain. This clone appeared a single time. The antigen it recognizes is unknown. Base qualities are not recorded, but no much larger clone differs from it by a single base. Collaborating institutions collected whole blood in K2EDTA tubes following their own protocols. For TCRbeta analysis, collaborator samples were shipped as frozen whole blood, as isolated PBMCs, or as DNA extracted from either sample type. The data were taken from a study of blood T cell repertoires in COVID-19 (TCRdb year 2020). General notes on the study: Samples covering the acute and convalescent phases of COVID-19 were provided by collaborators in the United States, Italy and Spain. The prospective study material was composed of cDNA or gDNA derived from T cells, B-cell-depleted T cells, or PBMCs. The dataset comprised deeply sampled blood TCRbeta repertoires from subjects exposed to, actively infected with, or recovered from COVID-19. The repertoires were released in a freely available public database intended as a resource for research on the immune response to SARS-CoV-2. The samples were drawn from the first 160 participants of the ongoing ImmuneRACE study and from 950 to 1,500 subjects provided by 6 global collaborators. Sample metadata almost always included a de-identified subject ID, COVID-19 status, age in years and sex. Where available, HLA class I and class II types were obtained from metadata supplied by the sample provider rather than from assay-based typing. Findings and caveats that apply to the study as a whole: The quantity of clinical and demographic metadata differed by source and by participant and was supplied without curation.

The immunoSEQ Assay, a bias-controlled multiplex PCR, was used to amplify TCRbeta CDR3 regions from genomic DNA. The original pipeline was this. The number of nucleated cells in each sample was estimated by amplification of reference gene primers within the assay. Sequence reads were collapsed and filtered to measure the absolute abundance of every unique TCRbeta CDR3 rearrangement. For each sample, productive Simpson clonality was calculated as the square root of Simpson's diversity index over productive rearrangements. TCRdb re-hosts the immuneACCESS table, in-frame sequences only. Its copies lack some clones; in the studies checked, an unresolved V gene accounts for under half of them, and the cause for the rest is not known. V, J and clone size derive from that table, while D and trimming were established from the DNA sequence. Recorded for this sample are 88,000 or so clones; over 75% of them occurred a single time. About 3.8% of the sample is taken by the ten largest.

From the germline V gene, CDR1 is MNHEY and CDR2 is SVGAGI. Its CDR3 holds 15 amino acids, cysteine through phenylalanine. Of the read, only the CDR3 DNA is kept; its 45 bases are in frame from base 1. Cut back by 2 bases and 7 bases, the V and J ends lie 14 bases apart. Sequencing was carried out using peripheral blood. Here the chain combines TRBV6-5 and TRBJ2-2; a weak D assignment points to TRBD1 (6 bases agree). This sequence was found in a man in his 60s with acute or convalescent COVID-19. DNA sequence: TGTGCCAGCAGTTACCACAGGGATAGGGGCGGGGAGCTGTTTTTT. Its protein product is CASSYHRDRGGELFF.